The clone carrying this T cell receptor beta chain was counted a single time. Other DNA sequences of this sample code for an identical CDR3. Germline V lookup: CDR1 SGHRS, CDR2 YFSETQ. The CDR3 length is 14 residues. With V trimmed by 4 bases and J by 2 bases, 3 bases remained unmatched. The data originate from a study of blood T cell repertoires in COVID-19. Background on the study: Acute and convalescent COVID-19 samples came from the United States, Italy and Spain. From T cells, B-cell-depleted T cells, or PBMCs came the material, which was cDNA or gDNA.

How the authors handled the data: By means of reference gene primer amplification, nucleated cell counts were estimated. TCRdb's table, derived via immunoSEQ multiplex PCR, lists solely in-frame clones and lacks some. That table gives V, J and clone size, and the DNA gave D and trimming. This table holds 250,000 to 300,000 clones, over 80% found once. The chain recombines TRBV5-1 with TRBJ1-3; TRBD1 agrees at 7 bases. The source of this sequence is a woman aged 40 to 50 who had recovered from COVID-19. Specimen: peripheral blood. The CDR3 loop reads CASSPQGAGNTIYF. Written as DNA, the CDR3 is TGCGCCAGCAGCCCCCAGGGGGCTGGAAACACCATATATTTT. Using reference TRBV5-1 and TRBJ1-3 for the parts outside the CDR3, the full variable domain is KAGVTQTPRYLIKTRGQQVTLSCSPISGHRSVSWYQQTPGQGLQFLFEYFSETQRNKGNFPGRFSGRQFSNSRSEMNVSTLELGDSALYLCASSPQGAGNTIYFGEGSWLTVV.